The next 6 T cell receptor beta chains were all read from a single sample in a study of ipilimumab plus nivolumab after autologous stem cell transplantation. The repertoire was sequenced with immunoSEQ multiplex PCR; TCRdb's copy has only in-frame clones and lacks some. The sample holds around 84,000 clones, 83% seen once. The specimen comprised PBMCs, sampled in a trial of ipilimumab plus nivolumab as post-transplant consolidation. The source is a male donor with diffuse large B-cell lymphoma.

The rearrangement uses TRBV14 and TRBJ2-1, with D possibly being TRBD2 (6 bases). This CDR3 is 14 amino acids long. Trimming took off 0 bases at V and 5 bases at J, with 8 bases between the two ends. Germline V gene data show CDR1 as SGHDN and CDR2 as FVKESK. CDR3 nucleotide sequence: TGTGCCAGCAGCCAAGACGGACTAAACAATGAGCAGTTCTTC. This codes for CASSQDGLNNEQFF.

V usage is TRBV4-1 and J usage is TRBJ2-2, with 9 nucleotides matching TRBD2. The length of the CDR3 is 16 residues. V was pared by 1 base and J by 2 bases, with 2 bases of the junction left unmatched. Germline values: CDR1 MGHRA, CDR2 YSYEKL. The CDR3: CASSQGSGGNTGELFF. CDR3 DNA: TGCGCCAGCAGCCAAGGTAGCGGGGGCAACACCGGGGAGCTGTTTTTT.

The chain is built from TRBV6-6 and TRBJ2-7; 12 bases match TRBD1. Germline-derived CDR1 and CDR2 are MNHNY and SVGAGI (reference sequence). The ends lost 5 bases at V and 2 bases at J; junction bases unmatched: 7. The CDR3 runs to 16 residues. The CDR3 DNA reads TGTGCCAGCAGTGGAGGGACAGGGGGCCTCACCTACGAGCAGTACTTC. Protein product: CASSGGTGGLTYEQYF.

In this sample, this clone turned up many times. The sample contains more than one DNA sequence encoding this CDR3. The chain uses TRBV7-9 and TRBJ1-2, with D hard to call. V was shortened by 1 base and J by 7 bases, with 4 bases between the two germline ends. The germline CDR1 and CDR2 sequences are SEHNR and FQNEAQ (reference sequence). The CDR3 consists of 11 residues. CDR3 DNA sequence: TGTGCCAGCAGCTTAGGTACTGGCTACACCTTC. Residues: CASSLGTGYTF.

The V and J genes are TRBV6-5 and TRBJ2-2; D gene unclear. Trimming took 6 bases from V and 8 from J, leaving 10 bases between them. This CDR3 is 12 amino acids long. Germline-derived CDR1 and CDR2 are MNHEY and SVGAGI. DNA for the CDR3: TGTGCCAGCAGCCTCGATGGGGGGGAGCTGTTTTTT. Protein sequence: CASSLDGGELFF.

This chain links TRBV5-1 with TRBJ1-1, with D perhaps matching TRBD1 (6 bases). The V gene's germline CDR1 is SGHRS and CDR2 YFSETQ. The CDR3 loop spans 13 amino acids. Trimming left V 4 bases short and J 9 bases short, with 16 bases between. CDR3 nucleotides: TGCGCCAGCAGCCAACAGGGAACTGATCAAGCTTTCTTT. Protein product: CASSQQGTDQAFF.